This TCR beta chain was recorded in a study of CXCR3-negative and CXCR3-positive naive CD8 T cells. The study's findings and limits: Most assays were run on fresh PBMCs (CXCR3 expression partially decreased after cryopreservation). High diversity, comparable across both naive subsets, contrasted with much lower diversity in memory CD8+ cells.

The germline V gene encodes CDR1 SGHVS and CDR2 FNYEAQ. The CDR3 runs 12 residues. 5' RACE that incorporated UMI labels was used to prepare the TRB cDNA libraries. TCRdb re-called the 5' RACE reads and gives one entry per CDR3 protein, without DNA. This table lists more than 40,000 distinct CDR3 sequences. This clonotype is labeled medium-sized (0.01 to 0.1%) based on frequency. Its target is unknown. Researchers reported sorting every CD8+ T cell subset in triplicate, 250,000 to 300,000 cells per sort. The receptor comes from a human donor in good health. Some clones in this sample may be carry-over from other donors' samples. The sequenced sample consisted of naive CXCR3- CD8+ T cells from blood. Subset reported: CD45RO-CCR7+CD27+CD95- naive CD8+ T cells lacking CXCR3 (TNR3-). V and J are TRBV7-6 and TRBJ2-7; absent DNA, TCRdb's TRBD2 call cannot be checked. CDR3 region: CASSPATYEQYF.